Presented here are 15 T cell receptor beta chains from one specimen sequenced in a study of neurological immune-mediated disorders. In TCRdb, the 5' RACE reads were re-called with MiXCR into one record per CDR3 protein. The sample holds fewer than 60,000 distinct CDR3 sequences, 9% to 12% seen once. Sample: PBMCs. The receptors shown here come from a man between 65 and 80 years old with HTLV-1-associated myelopathy (HAM/TSP).

Turning to this clonotype: A much larger clone is a single base away; this may be a read error. In nucleotides, the CDR3 is TGTGCCAGCAGCCGGACAGGGACCGAGACCCTGTACTTC. As protein: CASSRTGTETLYF. The genes are TRBV9 and TRBJ2-5; the match to TRBD1 covers 8 bases. The CDR3 spans 13 residues. CDR1 is SGDLS and CDR2 is YYNGEE in the germline V gene. Full variable domain (outside the CDR3, taken from reference TRBV9 and TRBJ2-5): DSGVTQTPKHLITATGQRVTLRCSPRSGDLSVYWYQQSLDQGLQFLIQYYNGEERAKGNILERFSAQQFPDLHSELNLSSLELGDSALYFCASSRTGTETLYFGPGTRLLVL.

This clonotype was counted at least ten times. This chain uses TRBV20-1 with TRBJ2-5; 8 nucleotides align to TRBD1. Trimming removed 0 bases from V and 3 bases from J; junction bases left unmatched: 12. The CDR3 has 17 residues. The germline V gene encodes CDR1 DFQATT and CDR2 SNEGSKA (reference sequence). CDR3 sequence (DNA): TGCAGTGCTAGAGATCAAACGACAGGGGCCTGGGAAGAGACCCAGTACTTC. Translated, it gives CSARDQTTGAWEETQYF.

Many counts were recorded for this clonotype. The chain has TRBV12-3 or TRBV12-4 and TRBJ2-2; 11 bases are a match to TRBD2. The CDR3 consists of 15 residues. With V trimmed by 4 bases and J by 4 bases, 2 bases remained unmatched. DNA of the CDR3: TGTGCCAGCAGTTGGCTAGCGGGGGGCACCGGGGAGCTGTTTTTT. Translation gives CASSWLAGGTGELFF.

In this sample, this clonotype turned up many times. CDR3 in amino acids: CASSPNPGAVYIQYF. CDR3 bases: TGCGCCAGCAGCCCCAACCCGGGAGCGGTTTACATTCAGTACTTC. This chain links TRBV4-3 with TRBJ2-4, with D tentatively TRBD2 (6 bases). Trimming stripped 4 bases from V and 8 bases from J, with 18 bases between. CDR1 and CDR2 (germline): LGHNA, YSLEER. This CDR3 contains 15 residues.

Note on this clonotype: A much larger clone sits a single nucleotide away, making a read error possible. The chain uses TRBV4-2 and TRBJ2-6; 8 bases are a match to TRBD2. Looked up from germline, CDR1 is LGHNA and CDR2 is YNFKEQ. The CDR3 length is 18 residues. CDR3 protein: CASNQGGTRISGANVLTF. In DNA form, the CDR3 reads TGTGCCAGCAACCAAGGAGGGACTAGGATCTCTGGGGCCAACGTCCTGACTTTC.

This clonotype was counted ten times or more. This chain joins TRBV24-1 and TRBJ2-1; D ambiguous. This CDR3 comprises 15 residues. Between the trimmed V and J ends, which lost 5 bases and 3 bases, there was a span of 13 bases. Per germline, CDR1 KGHDR and CDR2 SFDVKD. The CDR3 region has the DNA TGTGCCACCAGTGGAACCCGGACCTTCTACAATGAGCAGTTCTTC. Translating it yields CATSGTRTFYNEQFF.

In this sample, this clonotype turned up many times. The rearrangement joins TRBV27 to TRBJ2-7, with 9 bases that match TRBD1. CDR1 MNHEY and CDR2 SMNVEV come from the germline V gene (reference sequence). The CDR3 runs to 15 residues. V shed 5 bases, J shed 0 bases, and the junction held 5 bases outside the gene matches. The CDR3 coding sequence is TGTGCCAGCAGTCAAACAGGGGGCTTCTCCTACGAGCAGTACTTC. Its protein product is CASSQTGGFSYEQYF.

The rearrangement joins TRBV5-1 to TRBJ2-3; the match to TRBD2 covers 11 bases. The CDR3 spans 17 residues. Germline CDR1 is SGHRS and CDR2 is YFSETQ. Trimming removed 0 bases from V and 5 bases from J; junction bases left unmatched: 8. This chain's CDR3 is CASSLAGTSGTQDTQYF. CDR3 DNA: TGCGCCAGCAGCTTGGCCGGGACTAGCGGAACCCAAGATACGCAGTATTTT.

This clonotype has just a few counts. This chain joins TRBV4-1 and TRBJ1-5; D unclear. Germline CDR1 MGHRA, CDR2 YSYEKL. Trimming took 0 bases from V and 1 from J, leaving 10 bases between them. The CDR3 covers 16 residues. The CDR3 bases are TGCGCCAGCAGCCAAGACGGAGTCGTAAGCAATCAGCCCCAGCATTTT. Protein: CASSQDGVVSNQPQHF.

This clonotype has ten or more counts. CDR3 sequence (DNA): TGTGCCAGCAGCTTATTTTCCGGGGGCGATGAGCAGTTCTTC. It codes for CASSLFSGGDEQFF. The chain has TRBV7-2 and TRBJ2-1; tentatively, D is TRBD1 or TRBD2 (6 bases each). CDR1 SGHTA and CDR2 FQGNSA come from the germline V gene. The CDR3 spans 14 residues. V lost 2 bases, J lost 8 bases, and 13 bases lay in between.

This clonotype was found many times. This sequence joins TRBV27 and TRBJ1-2; the D gene is possibly TRBD1 (5 bases). Trimming pared 8 bases from V and 9 bases from J, leaving 16 bases between. Germline CDR1 reads MNHEY; CDR2 reads SMNVEV (reference sequence). This CDR3 comprises 12 residues. The CDR3 loop reads CASRGRARSYTF. Here the CDR3 DNA reads TGTGCCAGCCGGGGCAGGGCGAGGAGCTACACCTTC.

In this sample, this clonotype turned up many times. The gene calls are TRBV7-2 and TRBJ2-7; D remains ambiguous. The CDR3 totals 14 residues. V was cut by 4 bases and J by 0 bases, with 10 bases left in between. Germline-derived CDR1 and CDR2 are SGHTA and FQGNSA. The CDR3 is CASSSRHLSYEQYF. CDR3 coding DNA: TGTGCCAGCAGCTCCCGACATCTCTCCTACGAGCAGTACTTC. Full variable domain (outside the CDR3, taken from reference TRBV7-2 and TRBJ2-7): GAGVSQSPSNKVTEKGKDVELRCDPISGHTALYWYRQSLGQGLEFLIYFQGNSAPDKSGLPSDRFSAERTGGSVSTLTIQRTQQEDSAVYLCASSSRHLSYEQYFGPGTRLTVT.

In its sample, this clonotype was seen many times. This chain uses TRBV15 with TRBJ1-2; a weak D match, TRBD1 (5 bases). The CDR3 has 17 residues. V lost 2 bases to trimming and J lost 4 bases, with 20 bases between them. Germline values: CDR1 LNHNV, CDR2 YYDKDF (reference sequence). CDR3 amino acids: CATSRQGGGTASYGYTF. CDR3 DNA sequence: TGTGCCACCAGCAGACAAGGCGGGGGGACGGCGAGCTATGGCTACACCTTC.

This clonotype was seen many times. V gene TRBV12-3 or TRBV12-4 combines with J gene TRBJ2-1; 13 nucleotides line up with TRBD2. J lost 2 bases, V lost 5 bases, and 12 bases had no gene match. The CDR3 length is 19 residues. The CDR3, as DNA: TGTGCCAGCAGTCCCCTCCCGGGACTAGCGGGAACGACCTACAATGAGCAGTTCTTC. Its protein is CASSPLPGLAGTTYNEQFF.

This clonotype was detected many times. The rearrangement links TRBV3-1 to TRBJ2-3; D may be TRBD1 (6 bases). V lost 0 bases and J 0 bases, leaving 16 bases between the germline ends. This CDR3 contains 18 residues. CDR1 LGHDT and CDR2 YNNKEL come from the germline V gene (reference sequence). Here the CDR3 reads CASSQDLMGTPSTDTQYF. Here the CDR3 DNA reads TGTGCCAGCAGCCAAGATCTTATGGGGACACCTAGCACAGATACGCAGTATTTT.